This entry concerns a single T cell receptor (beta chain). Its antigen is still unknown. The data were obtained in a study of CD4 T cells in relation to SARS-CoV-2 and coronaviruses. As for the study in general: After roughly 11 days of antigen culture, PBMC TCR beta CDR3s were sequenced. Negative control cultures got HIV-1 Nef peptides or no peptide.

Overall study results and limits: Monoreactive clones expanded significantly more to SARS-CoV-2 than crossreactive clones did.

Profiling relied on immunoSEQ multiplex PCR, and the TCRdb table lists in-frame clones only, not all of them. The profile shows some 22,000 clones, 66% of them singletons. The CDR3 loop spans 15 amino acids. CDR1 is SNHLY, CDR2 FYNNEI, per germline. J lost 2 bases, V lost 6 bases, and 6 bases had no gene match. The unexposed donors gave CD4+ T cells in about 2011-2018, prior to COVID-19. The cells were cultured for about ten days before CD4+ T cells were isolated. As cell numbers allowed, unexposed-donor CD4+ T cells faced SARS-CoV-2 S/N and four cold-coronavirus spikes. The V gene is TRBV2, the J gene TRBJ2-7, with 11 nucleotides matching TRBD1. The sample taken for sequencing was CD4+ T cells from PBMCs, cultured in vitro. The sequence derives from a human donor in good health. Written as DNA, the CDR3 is TGTGCCAGCAGCAATAGGGACAGGGGGGCCTACGAGCAGTACTTC. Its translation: CASSNRDRGAYEQYF. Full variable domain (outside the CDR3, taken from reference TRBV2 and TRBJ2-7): EPEVTQTPSHQVTQMGQEVILRCVPISNHLYFYWYRQILGQKVEFLVSFYNNEISEKSEIFDDQFSVERPDGSNFTLKIRSTKLEDSAMYFCASSNRDRGAYEQYFGPGTRLTVT.